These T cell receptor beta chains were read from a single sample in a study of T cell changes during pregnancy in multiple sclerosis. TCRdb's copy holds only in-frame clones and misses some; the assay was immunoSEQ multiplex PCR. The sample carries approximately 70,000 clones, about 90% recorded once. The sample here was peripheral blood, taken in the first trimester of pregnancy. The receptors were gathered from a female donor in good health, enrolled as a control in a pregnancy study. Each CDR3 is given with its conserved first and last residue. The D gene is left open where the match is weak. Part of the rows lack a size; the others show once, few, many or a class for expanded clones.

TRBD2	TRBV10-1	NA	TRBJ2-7	TGCGCCAGACTAGCGGGCTCCTACGAGCAGTACTTC	CARLAGSYEQYF
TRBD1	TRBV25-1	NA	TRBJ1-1	TGTGCCAGCAGTGAGACAGGGGGCACTGAAGCTTTCTTT	CASSETGGTEAFF
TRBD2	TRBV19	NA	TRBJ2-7	TGTGCCAGTAGCACTGCACTAGCGGGAGTGGCCTACGAGCAGTACTTC	CASSTALAGVAYEQYF
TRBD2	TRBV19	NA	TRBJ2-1	TGTGCCAGTAGTCCCTATACTAGCGGGGGATACAATGAGCAGTTCTTC	CASSPYTSGGYNEQFF
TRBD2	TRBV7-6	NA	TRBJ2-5	TGTGCCAGCAGCCCCCGAGTAGCGGGATCCCAAGAGACCCAGTACTTC	CASSPRVAGSQETQYF
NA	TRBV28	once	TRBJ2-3	TGTGCCAGCAGTCTGGAGGGGGCGCGGACAGATACGCAGTATTTT	CASSLEGARTDTQYF
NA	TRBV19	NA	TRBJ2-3	TGTGCCAGTAGTCGTAATTCAGGAGATACGCAGTATTTT	CASSRNSGDTQYF
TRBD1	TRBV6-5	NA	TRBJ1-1	TGTGCCAGCAGTTACGAGGGACAGGGTGAAGCTTTCTTT	CASSYEGQGEAFF
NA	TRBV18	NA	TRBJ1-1	TGTGCCAGCTCCCCAGGGTCGGGGGCTGAAGCTTTCTTT	CASSPGSGAEAFF
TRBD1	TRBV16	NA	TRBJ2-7	TGTGCCAGCAGCCAATATCGAGGACAGGGGCACTTC	CASSQYRGQGHF
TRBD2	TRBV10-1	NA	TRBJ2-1	TGCGCCAGCAGTGATACCGGGACTAGCGTCTACAATGAGCAGTTCTTC	CASSDTGTSVYNEQFF
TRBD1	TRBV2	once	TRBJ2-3	TGTGCCAGCAGACACGAACAGGGGACGAGGTCAGATACGCAGTATTTT	CASRHEQGTRSDTQYF
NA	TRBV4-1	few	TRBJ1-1	TGCGCCAGCAGCCAAGGGTTCGGCACTGAAGCTTTCTTT	CASSQGFGTEAFF
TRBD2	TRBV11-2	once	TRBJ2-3	TGTGCCAGCAGCTTCTCTAGCGGGAGGGCATATACGCAGTATTTT	CASSFSSGRAYTQYF
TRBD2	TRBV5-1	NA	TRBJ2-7	TGCGCCAGCAGCGGGGGACTAGCGGGGTCCGAGCAGTACTTC	CASSGGLAGSEQYF
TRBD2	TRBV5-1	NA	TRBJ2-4	TGCGCCAGCAGCTTGGCCGTACACCCGGCGGGAGGCGGAAACATTCAGTACTTC	CASSLAVHPAGGGNIQYF
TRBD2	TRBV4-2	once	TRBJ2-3	TGTGCCAGCAGCCAAGATATAACTAGCGGGACCTACACAGATACGCAGTATTTT	CASSQDITSGTYTDTQYF
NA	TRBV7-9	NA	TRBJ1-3	TGTGCCAGCAGCTTAGGAAGCAGGGATAGAAACACCATATATTTT	CASSLGSRDRNTIYF
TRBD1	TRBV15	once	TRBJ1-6	TGTGCCACCAGCCCAGGGACAGTCAATTCACCCCTCCACTTT	CATSPGTVNSPLHF
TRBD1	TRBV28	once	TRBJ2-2	TGTGCCAGCAGCAGCCGGGACAGGGGTCTCGGGGAGCTGTTTTTT	CASSSRDRGLGELFF
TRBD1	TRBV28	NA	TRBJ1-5	TGTGCCAGCAGTTTCGGACAGGGCTTTGAGCCCCAGCATTTT	CASSFGQGFEPQHF
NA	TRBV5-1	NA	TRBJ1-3	TGCGCCAGCAGCTACGGACTGGAAGGTCCTGGAAACACCATATATTTT	CASSYGLEGPGNTIYF
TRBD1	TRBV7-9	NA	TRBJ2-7	TGTGCCAGCAGCTTAGTCCGCACAGGGGGCGTCGAGCAGTACTTC	CASSLVRTGGVEQYF
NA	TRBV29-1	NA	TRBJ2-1	TGCAGCGTTCTAGACTCGGGGTCCTACAATGAGCAGTTCTTC	CSVLDSGSYNEQFF
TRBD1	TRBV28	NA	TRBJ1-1	TGTGCCAGCAGTTTTGTCGGACAGGGGGCAACTGAAGCTTTCTTT	CASSFVGQGATEAFF
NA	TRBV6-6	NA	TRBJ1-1	TGTGCCAGCAGGACGACTACGAACACTGAAGCTTTCTTT	CASRTTTNTEAFF
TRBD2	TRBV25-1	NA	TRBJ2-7	TGTGCCAGCAGTGAAGGGGAGGGCTACGAGCAGTACTTC	CASSEGEGYEQYF
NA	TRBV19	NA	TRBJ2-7	TGTGCCAGTAGTACCCGACAGCCCTACTCCTACGAGCAGTACTTC	CASSTRQPYSYEQYF
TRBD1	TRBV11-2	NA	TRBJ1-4	TGTGCCAGCAGCCGGGGACAGCTTACTGAAAAACTGTTTTTT	CASSRGQLTEKLFF
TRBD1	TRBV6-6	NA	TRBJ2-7	TGTGCCAGCAGTTATCCAATTGGACAGGGTGAAGGCGAGCAGTACTTC	CASSYPIGQGEGEQYF
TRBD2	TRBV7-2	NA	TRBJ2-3	TGTGCCAGCAGCTTGGGAAGCGGGGCCCGCACAGATACGCAGTATTTT	CASSLGSGARTDTQYF
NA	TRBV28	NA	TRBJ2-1	TGTGCCAGCAGGACGACAGGCGACCGTCCCAATGAGCAGTTCTTC	CASRTTGDRPNEQFF
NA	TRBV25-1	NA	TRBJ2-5	TGTGCCAGCAGTGGAGGGCGGGAGACCCAGTACTTC	CASSGGRETQYF
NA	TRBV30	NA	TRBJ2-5	TGTGCCTGTGCGCTAGCCCCGGCGCAGGAGACCCAGTACTTC	CACALAPAQETQYF
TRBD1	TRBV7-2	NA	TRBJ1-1	TGTGCCAGCAGCCCCCGGAGACAGGGCGGTGCTGAAGCTTTCTTT	CASSPRRQGGAEAFF
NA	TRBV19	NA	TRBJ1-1	TGTGCCAGTAGTGCACAAAGTATGAACACTGAAGCTTTCTTT	CASSAQSMNTEAFF
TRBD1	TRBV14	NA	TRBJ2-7	TGTGCCAGCAGTAAGCTCATGGACAGGGGGCGCTACGAGCAGTACTTC	CASSKLMDRGRYEQYF
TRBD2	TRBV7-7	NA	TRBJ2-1	TGTGCTAGCAGCCGGCGGGAGGGGGGCTACAATGAGCAGTTCTTC	CASSRREGGYNEQFF
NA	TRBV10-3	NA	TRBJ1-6	TGTGCCATCAGTGAGTACTTTACAGGGAGCTCCTATAATTCACCCCTCCACTTT	CAISEYFTGSSYNSPLHF
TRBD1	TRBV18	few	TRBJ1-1	TGTGCCAGCTCACCGTCCGGGACAGTGAACACTGAAGCTTTCTTT	CASSPSGTVNTEAFF
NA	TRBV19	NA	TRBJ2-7	TGTGCCAGTAAAGCGGAGGGGACCTACGAGCAGTACTTC	CASKAEGTYEQYF
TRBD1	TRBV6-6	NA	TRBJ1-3	TGTGCCAGCAGTAGTACAGGGGTCCTTGGAAACACCATATATTTT	CASSSTGVLGNTIYF
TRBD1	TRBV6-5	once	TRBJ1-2	TGTGCCAGCAGTTATCGGAGACAGGGAAGCTATGGCTACACCTTC	CASSYRRQGSYGYTF
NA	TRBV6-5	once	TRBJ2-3	TGTGCCAGCAGTTACTCGGGCGACCCCACAGATACGCAGTATTTT	CASSYSGDPTDTQYF
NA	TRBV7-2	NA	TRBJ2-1	TGTGCCAGCAGCTTTCCTACTTATGAGCAGTTCTTC	CASSFPTYEQFF
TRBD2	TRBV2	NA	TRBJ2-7	TGTGCCAGCAGGCGGAGCGGGGGGGCGGTAGAGCAGTACTTC	CASRRSGGAVEQYF
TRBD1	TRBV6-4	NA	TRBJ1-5	TGTGCCAGCAGAGACAGGGGTTATAGCAATCAGCCCCAGCATTTT	CASRDRGYSNQPQHF
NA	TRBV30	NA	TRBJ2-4	TGTGCCTGGACACAGACACTAGCCAAAAACATTCAGTACTTC	CAWTQTLAKNIQYF
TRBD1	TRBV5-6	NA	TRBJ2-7	TGTGCCAGCAGCTTGTATGGTGGACAGGAGGTCTACGAGCAGTACTTC	CASSLYGGQEVYEQYF
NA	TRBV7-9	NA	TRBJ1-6	TGTGCCAGCAGCCGGACAGACGCCTCATCACCCCTCCACTTT	CASSRTDASSPLHF
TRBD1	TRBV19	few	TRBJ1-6	TGTGCCAGTAGAGACAGGGTGGCGTCACCCCTCCACTTT	CASRDRVASPLHF
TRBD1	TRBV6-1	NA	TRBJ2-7	TGTGCCAGCAGTGAAGGGACAGGGGGCGCCGAGCAGTACTTC	CASSEGTGGAEQYF